The rows below give T cell receptor beta chains drawn from one sample of a study of Graves' ophthalmopathy and Graves' hyperthyroidism. TCRdb analysed the multiplex PCR reads with MiXCR anew, one entry per CDR3 protein. In the table there are under 800,000 distinct CDR3 sequences, roughly 20% of which are singletons. The sequenced sample consisted of peripheral blood. These receptors came from a woman aged 18-29 years with stable Graves' hyperthyroidism. Some clones in this sample may be carry-over from other donors' samples. Both conserved end residues are part of each CDR3. Size is omitted from some rows. Given values are once, few, many or a class for expanded clones.

size: many
length: 16
J: TRBJ1-2
V: TRBV27
CDR3: CASSLSMAGGPYGYTF

size: many
length: 14
J: TRBJ1-5
V: TRBV20-1
CDR3: CSAGDRDLNQPQHF

size: many
length: 18
J: TRBJ2-5
V: TRBV4-2
CDR3: CASSQAPGGGGATETQYF

size: many
length: 17
J: TRBJ2-7
V: TRBV27
CDR3: CASSLSETSGGDYEQYF

size: many
length: 15
J: TRBJ2-7
V: TRBV6-1
CDR3: CASSPDRPPYGEQYF

size: many
length: 14
J: TRBJ2-7
V: TRBV12-3/TRBV12-4
CDR3: CASRTHGGGAEQYF

size: many
length: 15
J: TRBJ2-4
V: TRBV28
CDR3: CASSSRQGIKNIQYF

size: -
length: 14
J: TRBJ2-7
V: TRBV28
CDR3: CATALAQSSYEQYF

size: few
length: 15
J: TRBJ1-5
V: TRBV12-3/TRBV12-4
CDR3: CASSLSGSSNQPQHF

size: once
length: 12
J: TRBJ1-1
V: TRBV30
CDR3: CAWRQGETEAFF

size: -
length: 15
J: TRBJ2-5
V: TRBV27
CDR3: CASRPTGVIQETQYF

size: -
length: 16
J: TRBJ2-7
V: TRBV28
CDR3: CASSLFGGRASYEQYF

size: -
length: 15
J: TRBJ1-1
V: TRBV6-5
CDR3: CASSLNRGSGTEAFF

size: many
length: 14
J: TRBJ2-7
V: TRBV6-4
CDR3: CASSSTGGPGEQYF

size: -
length: 11
J: TRBJ2-7
V: TRBV6-5
CDR3: CASSYKARWYF

size: many
length: 13
J: TRBJ1-1
V: TRBV2
CDR3: CASSEWASTEAFF

size: -
length: 17
J: TRBJ2-7
V: TRBV27
CDR3: CASSPHGLAGNSYEQYF

size: -
length: 13
J: TRBJ1-5
V: TRBV6-1
CDR3: CASRQLSNQPQHF

size: few
length: 14
J: TRBJ1-2
V: TRBV6-5
CDR3: CASSYGDSLYGYTF

size: many
length: 15
J: TRBJ2-6
V: TRBV30
CDR3: CAWSVRDTGANVLTF

size: -
length: 16
J: TRBJ2-2
V: TRBV6-1
CDR3: CASSERTELFTGELFF

size: many
length: 12
J: TRBJ2-1
V: TRBV20-1
CDR3: CSARDRANEQFF

size: few
length: 14
J: TRBJ1-1
V: TRBV19
CDR3: CASSTSRGQTEAFF

size: -
length: 13
J: TRBJ1-1
V: TRBV6-2/TRBV6-3
CDR3: CASLNGINTEAFF

size: -
length: 14
J: TRBJ1-1
V: TRBV27
CDR3: CASSPSHGTTEAFF

size: many
length: 11
J: TRBJ2-7
V: TRBV20-1
CDR3: CSAQGRDEQYF

size: many
length: 13
J: TRBJ1-2
V: TRBV28
CDR3: CASSGGPGGGYTF

size: -
length: 16
J: TRBJ2-5
V: TRBV13
CDR3: CASSLVGTGNQETQYF

size: -
length: 14
J: TRBJ1-5
V: TRBV11-2
CDR3: CASSLSRGGQPQHF

size: many
length: 14
J: TRBJ2-7
V: TRBV5-1
CDR3: CASSFRTGIYEQYF

size: -
length: 14
J: TRBJ1-2
V: TRBV27
CDR3: CASSFGSQNYGYTF

size: -
length: 14
J: TRBJ2-7
V: TRBV2
CDR3: CASRTTGGSYEQYF

size: few
length: 14
J: TRBJ1-2
V: TRBV6-1
CDR3: CASSRRQGSNGYTF

size: many
length: 16
J: TRBJ2-6
V: TRBV7-6
CDR3: CASSLVPDSGANVLTF

size: many
length: 13
J: TRBJ2-5
V: TRBV20-1
CDR3: CSAGQGAFGTQYF

size: many
length: 13
J: TRBJ1-1
V: TRBV6-4
CDR3: CASSAQRNTEAFF

size: -
length: 15
J: TRBJ1-2
V: TRBV19
CDR3: CASSTGQGGLYGYTF

size: -
length: 12
J: TRBJ1-2
V: TRBV3-1
CDR3: CASSQVGGGYTF

size: many
length: 12
J: TRBJ2-7
V: TRBV6-5
CDR3: CASRSISYEQYF

size: many
length: 12
J: TRBJ1-1
V: TRBV12-3/TRBV12-4
CDR3: CASSWWPQQAFF

size: many
length: 13
J: TRBJ1-5
V: TRBV18
CDR3: CASSPSSNQPQHF

size: many
length: 16
J: TRBJ1-5
V: TRBV7-8
CDR3: CASSPNEGQTNQPQHF

size: few
length: 17
J: TRBJ2-2
V: TRBV5-1
CDR3: CASSPSSTGANTGELFF

size: few
length: 14
J: TRBJ1-5
V: TRBV24-1
CDR3: CATSGTGGRQPQHF

size: few
length: 16
J: TRBJ2-7
V: TRBV6-2/TRBV6-3
CDR3: CASSSPWDAYSYEQYF

size: many
length: 15
J: TRBJ1-5
V: TRBV20-1
CDR3: CSARPLEDGDQPQHF

size: -
length: 14
J: TRBJ2-2
V: TRBV29-1
CDR3: CSVESEGDTGELFF

size: -
length: 16
J: TRBJ2-3
V: TRBV6-5
CDR3: CASSYSDRGLRDTQYF

size: many
length: 12
J: TRBJ2-7
V: TRBV7-7
CDR3: CATRDGSYEQYF

size: many
length: 14
J: TRBJ1-2
V: TRBV19
CDR3: CASSVQGRDYGYTF

size: many
length: 13
J: TRBJ2-7
V: TRBV2
CDR3: CASSVGPVGEQYF

size: many
length: 15
J: TRBJ1-1
V: TRBV12-3/TRBV12-4
CDR3: CASSPGGGRANEAFF

size: few
length: 15
J: TRBJ2-7
V: TRBV20-1
CDR3: CSARPWGGSRVEQYF

size: few
length: 14
J: TRBJ1-1
V: TRBV12-3/TRBV12-4
CDR3: CASIPSGQGTEAFF

size: many
length: 16
J: TRBJ2-7
V: TRBV18
CDR3: CASSPRLAGSEYEQYF